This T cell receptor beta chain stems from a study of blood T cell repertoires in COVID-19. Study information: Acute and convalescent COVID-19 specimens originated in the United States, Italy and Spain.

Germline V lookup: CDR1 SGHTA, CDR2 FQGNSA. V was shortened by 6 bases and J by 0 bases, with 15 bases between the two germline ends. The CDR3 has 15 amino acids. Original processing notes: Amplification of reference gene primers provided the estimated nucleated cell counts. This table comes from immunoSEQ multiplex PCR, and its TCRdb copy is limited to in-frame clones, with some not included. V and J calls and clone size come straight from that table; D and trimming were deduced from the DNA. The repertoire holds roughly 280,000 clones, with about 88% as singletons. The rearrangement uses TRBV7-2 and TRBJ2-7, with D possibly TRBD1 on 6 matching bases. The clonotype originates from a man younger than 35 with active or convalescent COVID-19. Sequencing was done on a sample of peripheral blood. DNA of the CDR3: TGTGCCAGCAGGGATGCAGGGGTCAACTCCTACGAGCAGTACTTC. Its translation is CASRDAGVNSYEQYF.